One and the same sample provided the 18 T cell receptor beta chains below, sequenced in a study of cytomegalovirus exposure and HLA in healthy donors listed by TCRdb under 2017. The method behind the library was the immunoSEQ multiplex PCR assay. For the multiplex PCR, a mixture combining 60 forward primers for TCR Vbeta segments and 13 reverse primers for TCR Jbeta segments was used. TCRdb retrieved this table from immuneACCESS and kept in-frame rearrangements only. Not all clones are present; in checked studies, unresolved V genes account for under half, and no reason is known for the remainder. The sample yields 95,000 to 150,000 clones; under 85% were counted once. The ten largest clonotypes hold less than 4% of the sample. The sample consisted of PBMCs. The receptor set was obtained from a human donor in good health.

This clone has only a few counts. The V and J genes are TRBV11-2 and TRBJ2-1; D gene ambiguous. The CDR3 has 13 residues. Germline V gene sequence: CDR1 SGHAT, CDR2 FQNNGV. The V end lost 0 bases, the J end lost 9 bases, and 9 bases lay between the germline ends. For the CDR3, the DNA is TGTGCCAGCAGCTTAGATATTACTCCTGAGCAGTTCTTC. This translates into CASSLDITPEQFF.

This clone was detected once. The chain carries TRBV28 and TRBJ2-7, with TRBD2 as a possible D gene (6 bases). The CDR3 runs 14 residues. V gave up 7 bases and J gave up 4 bases, with 17 bases separating them. The germline V gene encodes CDR1 MDHEN and CDR2 SYDVKM. The CDR3 reads CASKKPGSPYEQYF. As DNA, the CDR3 is TGTGCCAGCAAGAAACCCGGGAGCCCTTACGAGCAGTACTTC.

The CDR3 loop reads CASSEQLAEGKNIQYF. The CDR3 nucleotides read TGTGCCAGCAGTGAACAGCTAGCGGAGGGCAAAAACATTCAGTACTTC. The chain is built from TRBV2 and TRBJ2-4; 7 nucleotides align to TRBD2. The length of the CDR3 is 16 residues. V lost 2 bases to trimming and J lost 3 bases; unmatched junction nucleotides: 7. The germline V gene encodes CDR1 SNHLY and CDR2 FYNNEI.

V is TRBV27 and J is TRBJ1-2, with D possibly TRBD1 on 6 matching bases. The CDR3 spans 15 residues. In germline, CDR1 is MNHEY, CDR2 SMNVEV (reference sequence). Trimming pared 3 bases from V and 0 bases from J, leaving 11 bases between. The CDR3 DNA follows: TGTGCCAGCAGTTTGGGTACAGGGCCTAACTATGGCTACACCTTC. It encodes CASSLGTGPNYGYTF.

The V call is TRBV28, the J call TRBJ2-4; 13 bases are a match to TRBD2. Germline loops: CDR1 MDHEN, CDR2 SYDVKM. V was clipped by 3 bases and J by 7 bases; unmatched bases: 6. This CDR3 has 16 residues. The CDR3 loop is CASSFPGTSGMNIQYF. CDR3 nucleotide sequence: TGTGCCAGCAGTTTCCCCGGGACTAGCGGGATGAACATTCAGTACTTC.

This chain uses TRBV4-1 with TRBJ2-7; TRBD1 aligns across 7 bases. The trim removed 3 bases at V and 4 bases at J, leaving 9 bases unmatched. The CDR3 is 15 amino acids. Germline CDR1 reads MGHRA; CDR2 reads YSYEKL. In nucleotides, the CDR3 is TGCGCCAGCAGCCACCGACAGGGTGGTTTTTACGAGCAGTACTTC. The encoded protein is CASSHRQGGFYEQYF.

The chain joins TRBV5-1 to TRBJ1-3, with D unresolved. This CDR3 is 15 amino acids long. Germline lookup yields CDR1 SGHRS and CDR2 YFSETQ. V was pared by 0 bases and J by 0 bases, with 7 bases between. CDR3 region: CASSLVGSSGNTIYF. Here the CDR3 DNA reads TGCGCCAGCAGCTTGGTTGGCAGCTCTGGAAACACCATATATTTT.

V gene TRBV28 combines with J gene TRBJ2-7; the match to TRBD2 covers 10 bases. V lost 5 bases and J lost 0; bases outside the gene matches: 4. The CDR3 runs 15 residues. Germline lookup yields CDR1 MDHEN and CDR2 SYDVKM. CDR3 DNA: TGTGCCAGCAGTGCAGCGGGAGGGCCCTCCTACGAGCAGTACTTC. It is translated as CASSAAGGPSYEQYF.

The chain has TRBV7-9 and TRBJ1-2; the D gene is possibly TRBD1 (6 bases). Germline V gene data show CDR1 as SEHNR and CDR2 as FQNEAQ (reference sequence). V was cut by 4 bases and J by 7 bases, with 10 bases left in between. CDR3 length: 12 amino acids. CDR3 in amino acids: CASSSGAGGYTF. CDR3 DNA: TGTGCCAGCAGCTCAGGGGCGGGTGGCTACACCTTC.

As concerns this clone: The germline gene is not matched at one end of the junction; a read error may be the cause. The chain employs TRBV7-7 and TRBJ2-3; TRBD2 matches at 8 bases. The germline gives CDR1 SSHAT, CDR2 FNYEAQ (reference sequence). The CDR3 contains 15 residues. Written as DNA, the CDR3 is TGTGCTAGCAGCAACCCAGCGGGAGGCACAGATACGCAGTATTTT. This gives the protein CASSNPAGGTDTQYF.

V is TRBV23-1 and J is TRBJ2-1; 7 nucleotides align to TRBD1. TRBV23-1 is placed among ORFs of uncertain function. This CDR3 contains 17 residues. V gave up 4 bases and J gave up 9 bases; unmatched junction bases: 18. The CDR3 region is CASSPPTVTTGDSEQFF. The CDR3 coding sequence is TGCGCCAGCAGTCCGCCCACGGTGACTACCGGGGACAGTGAGCAGTTCTTC.

The genes are TRBV11-3 and TRBJ1-1, with D perhaps TRBD1 (5 bases). This CDR3 spans 17 amino acids. Per germline, CDR1 SGHNT and CDR2 YENEEA. Between the trimmed V and J ends, which lost 2 bases and 7 bases, there was a span of 23 bases. Here the CDR3 reads CASSLPPSSRDEDEAFF. CDR3 DNA: TGTGCCAGCAGCTTACCCCCATCCTCCAGGGATGAGGATGAAGCTTTCTTT.

The J gene is TRBJ2-7, the V gene TRBV5-1; 8 nucleotides agree with TRBD1. J was trimmed by 4 bases and V by 0 bases; bases with no gene match: 3. Germline V gene data show CDR1 as SGHRS and CDR2 as YFSETQ. This CDR3 contains 14 residues. Here the CDR3 reads CASSLGTGIYEQYF. DNA of the CDR3: TGCGCCAGCAGCTTGGGGACAGGGATTTACGAGCAGTACTTC.

This clone has just a few counts. The chain carries TRBV10-1 and TRBJ2-7, with TRBD1 matching 7 bases. Trimming took 0 bases from V and 2 from J; bases not matched to a gene: 4. The CDR3 runs 15 residues. Looked up from germline, CDR1 is WNHNN and CDR2 is SYGVQD (reference sequence). The CDR3 protein is CASSESGQPTYEQYF. CDR3 DNA: TGCGCCAGCAGTGAGTCGGGACAGCCGACCTACGAGCAGTACTTC.

This clone has just one count. The chain joins TRBV9 to TRBJ2-3; D call uncertain. The CDR3 is 14 amino acids. The V and J ends lost 0 bases and 6 bases respectively, with 11 bases between them. Germline CDR1 and CDR2: SGDLS and YYNGEE. The CDR3 reads CASSVGDTEDTQYF. CDR3 DNA sequence: TGTGCCAGCAGCGTAGGAGACACCGAGGATACGCAGTATTTT.

The chain employs TRBV4-1 and TRBJ1-1; D ambiguous. The ends were cut back, 4 bases at V and 5 bases at J, with 11 bases in the middle. This CDR3 spans 13 amino acids. Germline V gene data show CDR1 as MGHRA and CDR2 as YSYEKL. The CDR3 here is CASSLGGLTEAFF. The CDR3 nucleotides read TGCGCCAGCAGCCTGGGAGGTTTGACTGAAGCTTTCTTT.

The V call is TRBV21-1, the J call TRBJ2-7; the DNA was not used to check the table's D call, TRBD2. TRBV21-1 is a documented pseudogene. There are 15 residues in the CDR3. In nucleotides, the CDR3 is TGTGCCAGCAGCAAAGAGCTAGCGGAGCCCTACGAGCAGTACTTC. Its translation: CASSKELAEPYEQYF.

This chain joins TRBV18 and TRBJ2-1, with TRBD2 matching 12 bases. Trimming at V came to 0 bases and at J to 9 bases, leaving 6 bases not matched to a gene. CDR1 is KGHSH and CDR2 is LQKENI in the germline V gene. The CDR3 contains 16 residues. CDR3 coding DNA: TGTGCCAGCTCACCACCGACTAGCGGGAGATGGGGTGAGCAGTTCTTC. Its protein product is CASSPPTSGRWGEQFF.